This entry describes one TCR beta chain. As yet, its antigen is unknown. The data derive from a study of shared clonotypes between healthy human individuals. Study conclusions and caveats: Memory subsets generally showed smaller estimated richness than naive subsets did. Compared with clonotypes that all four donors shared, non-shared clonotypes had lower generation probabilities.

CD8 cells classed as naive were CD45RO-negative and positively selected for CCR7, excluding terminally differentiated effector memory CD45RA+ cells. Profiling relied on immunoSEQ multiplex PCR, and the TCRdb table lists in-frame clones only, not all of them. This repertoire shows about 2.1 million clones, over 85% found once; its top ten account for approximately 1.7%. Sequenced material: naive CD8+ T cells from PBMCs. The sequence derives from a man aged 18 to 29 in good health. Some clones in this sample may be carry-over from other donors' samples.

CDR3 protein: CSVRLAGNGKTQYF. The CDR3 DNA is TGCAGCGTGCGACTAGCGGGCAATGGGAAGACCCAGTACTTC. This chain links TRBV29-1 with TRBJ2-5; TRBD2 matches 10 bases. There are 14 residues in the CDR3. From germline, CDR1 is SQVTM and CDR2 ANQGSEA. J was trimmed by 6 bases and V by 6 bases; bases with no gene match: 10.